This T cell receptor (beta chain) was observed in a study of shared clonotypes between healthy human individuals. Study at large: Each donor's CD8 memory used one plate, CD8 naive two, each CD4 subset three.

Remarks on this clone: Its antigen remains unknown.

Naive CD8 populations comprised CD45RO-negative cells positively selected for CCR7, excluding terminally differentiated effector memory CD45RA+ cells. Sequencing was performed with immunoSEQ multiplex PCR; in TCRdb, only in-frame clones are kept and a portion is missing. The data contain about 2.2 million clones, under 95% of them singletons. Overall study results and limits: Sharing across several donors was seen in approximately 5.2% of naive CD4 clonotypes.

The receptor comes from a young man in good health. Some clones in this sample may be carry-over from other donors' samples. The specimen sequenced was naive CD8+ T cells from PBMCs.

The CDR3 spells CASSGRLNMNTEAFF. The DNA of the CDR3 is TGTGCCAGCAGTGGGAGACTGAATATGAACACTGAAGCTTTCTTT. This chain joins TRBV25-1 and TRBJ1-1; D is ambiguous. The germline V gene has CDR1 MGHDK and CDR2 SYGVNS. The length of the CDR3 is 15 residues. V was clipped by 4 bases and J by 0 bases, with 12 bases between them.